The 28 T cell receptor beta chains given below trace back to one sample, sequenced in a study of cytomegalovirus exposure and HLA in healthy donors. Only in-frame clones appear in the TCRdb table, and some are missing; sequencing was by immunoSEQ multiplex PCR. The sample carries 150,000 to 200,000 clones, more than 80% recorded once. The sequenced sample was PBMCs. The receptors were sampled from a woman aged 18-29 years in good health and CMV-seropositive.

The rearrangement uses TRBV7-9 and TRBJ1-2; the D is unclear. The germline gives CDR1 SEHNR, CDR2 FQNEAQ (reference sequence). Trimming shortened V by 2 bases and J by 8 bases, and 15 bases separated the two germline ends. This CDR3 comprises 14 residues. The CDR3 loop reads CASSLQTPGGGYTF. The CDR3 DNA sequence: TGTGCCAGCAGCTTACAAACGCCCGGCGGCGGCTACACCTTC.

The chain links TRBV29-1 to TRBJ2-1, with 9 bases identical to TRBD2. The junction had 4 bases not matched to a gene; V was cut back by 8 bases and J by 2 bases. CDR1 and CDR2 (germline): SQVTM, ANQGSEA. The CDR3 loop spans 13 amino acids. The CDR3 spells CSTIAGAYNEQFF. The CDR3, as DNA: TGCAGCACAATAGCGGGGGCCTACAATGAGCAGTTCTTC.

V is TRBV15 and J is TRBJ2-2; D ambiguous. Deletions cut 3 bases from V and 5 bases from J, with 19 bases between. The CDR3 has 17 amino acids. Germline V CDR1 and CDR2: LNHNV, YYDKDF (reference sequence). This CDR3 is CATSSAAAATGTGELFF. As DNA, the CDR3 is TGTGCCACCAGCAGCGCCGCGGCGGCTACCGGTACCGGGGAGCTGTTTTTT.

CDR3 loop: CASSLLTGGLLAGEQYF. DNA for the CDR3: TGTGCCAGCAGTTTGCTCACAGGGGGGCTCTTGGCAGGGGAGCAGTACTTC. The chain employs TRBV28 and TRBJ2-7; 8 nucleotides line up with TRBD1. In germline, CDR1 is MDHEN, CDR2 SYDVKM. This CDR3 contains 17 residues. The V and J ends lost 3 bases and 7 bases, in that order; junction bases with no gene match: 17.

The chain couples TRBV25-1 to TRBJ2-5, with TRBD2 matching 8 bases. V gave up 8 bases and J gave up 8 bases; unmatched junction bases: 7. This CDR3 has 12 amino acids. From germline, CDR1 is MGHDK and CDR2 SYGVNS. The CDR3 region is CASQSGSQTQYF. In nucleotides, the CDR3 is TGTGCCAGCCAGAGCGGGAGCCAAACCCAGTACTTC.

The rearrangement joins TRBV7-2 to TRBJ2-5; 15 bases are a match to TRBD2. The CDR3 extends over 15 amino acids. J lost 7 bases, V lost 3 bases, and 3 bases had no gene match. The germline CDR1 and CDR2 sequences are SGHTA and FQGNSA. The CDR3 sequence: CASSLGLAGGGTQYF. DNA of the CDR3: TGTGCCAGCAGCTTGGGACTAGCGGGAGGAGGGACCCAGTACTTC.

This clone appeared once. This rearrangement joins TRBV19 to TRBJ2-2; D call uncertain. The CDR3 totals 12 residues. From germline, CDR1 is LNHDA and CDR2 SQIVND (reference sequence). With 7 bases removed from V and 1 base from J, the gap between germline ends came to 4 bases. CDR3 DNA sequence: TGTGCCAGTAATCTGAACACCGGGGAGCTGTTTTTT. This translates into CASNLNTGELFF. Together with reference TRBV19 and TRBJ2-2, the CDR3 gives the full variable domain: DGGITQSPKYLFRKEGQNVTLSCEQNLNHDAMYWYRQDPGQGLRLIYYSQIVNDFQKGDIAEGYSVSREKKESFPLTVTSAQKNPTAFYLCASNLNTGELFFGEGSRLTVL.

V gene TRBV28 combines with J gene TRBJ2-1, with a weak D call TRBD2 (5 bases). V was clipped by 3 bases and J by 8 bases, with 20 bases between them. Germline V gene data show CDR1 as MDHEN and CDR2 as SYDVKM. This CDR3 has 16 residues. The CDR3 nucleotides are TGTGCCAGCAGTTTCCCCCTCCTTAAGGGAGAAGATGAGCAGTTCTTC. It translates to CASSFPLLKGEDEQFF.

The rearrangement links TRBV23-1 to TRBJ1-1; 10 positions match TRBD1. TRBV23-1 is an ORF for which the function is uncertain. The CDR3 runs to 15 residues. J gave up 7 bases and V 2 bases, and 7 bases lay outside the gene matches. CDR3 in amino acids: CASSQPGQGNVEAFF. The CDR3 DNA follows: TGCGCCAGCAGTCAACCGGGACAGGGGAATGTTGAAGCTTTCTTT.

The chain recombines TRBV5-1 with TRBJ2-7; 8 bases map to TRBD2. The germline V gene encodes CDR1 SGHRS and CDR2 YFSETQ. CDR3 length: 13 amino acids. Trimming at V came to 0 bases and at J to 5 bases, leaving 1 base not matched to a gene. DNA of the CDR3: TGCGCCAGCAGCTTGGCGGGAGGGGACGAGCAGTACTTC. Translation gives CASSLAGGDEQYF. The full variable domain, completed using reference TRBV5-1 and TRBJ2-7, is KAGVTQTPRYLIKTRGQQVTLSCSPISGHRSVSWYQQTPGQGLQFLFEYFSETQRNKGNFPGRFSGRQFSNSRSEMNVSTLELGDSALYLCASSLAGGDEQYFGPGTRLTVT.

The chain joins TRBV6-5 to TRBJ1-1; D is unclear. This CDR3 has 13 amino acids. The V gene lost 4 bases and the J gene lost 5 bases, with 11 bases spanning the gap. CDR1 and CDR2 from the germline V gene are MNHEY and SVGAGI. The chain's CDR3 is CASSLGGRTEAFF. CDR3 in DNA: TGTGCCAGCAGTTTAGGAGGGCGGACTGAAGCTTTCTTT.

In its sample, this clone was seen once. This sequence joins TRBV4-1 and TRBJ1-1; D not certain. The germline V gene encodes CDR1 MGHRA and CDR2 YSYEKL. This CDR3 has 16 amino acids. Trimming cost V 1 base and J 10 bases, with 22 bases left between them. Here the CDR3 reads CASSQGGGGRTGRAFF. The CDR3 nucleotides read TGCGCCAGCAGCCAAGGCGGTGGAGGGAGGACGGGAAGAGCTTTCTTT.

The chain recombines TRBV28 with TRBJ1-1; 10 bases align to TRBD1. V gave up 6 bases and J gave up 0 bases; unmatched junction bases: 10. The CDR3 sequence is 17 residues long. Germline values: CDR1 MDHEN, CDR2 SYDVKM. CDR3 nucleotides: TGTGCCAGCAGACCTGACAGGGGGCGGAACATGAACACTGAAGCTTTCTTT. Amino acid sequence: CASRPDRGRNMNTEAFF.

The rearrangement links TRBV10-2 to TRBJ1-5; D uncertain. The CDR3 spans 17 residues. V was trimmed by 3 bases and J by 5 bases, leaving 20 bases between them. Germline-derived CDR1 and CDR2 are WSHSY and SAAADI. The CDR3 DNA is TGCGCCAGCAGTGAATCGTCCCCGCGGGCGCGGGATCAGCCCCAGCATTTT. It encodes CASSESSPRARDQPQHF.

J is TRBJ1-2 and V is TRBV5-6; 7 nucleotides match TRBD1. V gave up 5 bases and J gave up 7 bases; unmatched junction bases: 8. CDR1 is SGHDT, CDR2 YYEEEE, per germline. This CDR3 is 13 amino acids long. The CDR3 DNA is TGTGCCAGCAGATATCAGGGGGAGGCTGGCTACACCTTC. Amino acids: CASRYQGEAGYTF.

The rearrangement joins TRBV5-6 to TRBJ2-7, with 8 bases lining up with TRBD1. This CDR3 region has 15 residues. The ends lost 4 bases at V and 4 bases at J; junction bases unmatched: 10. The germline V gene encodes CDR1 SGHDT and CDR2 YYEEEE. CDR3 in amino acids: CASSALTGAEYEQYF. The CDR3 coding sequence is TGTGCCAGCAGCGCGCTGACAGGGGCGGAATACGAGCAGTACTTC. The entire variable domain, with the rest obtained from reference TRBV5-6 and TRBJ2-7, is as follows: DAGVTQSPTHLIKTRGQQVTLRCSPKSGHDTVSWYQQALGQGPQFIFQYYEEEERQRGNFPDRFSGHQFPNYSSELNVNALLLGDSALYLCASSALTGAEYEQYFGPGTRLTVT.

The V and J genes are TRBV6-6 and TRBJ1-5; TRBD1 agrees at 8 bases. Losses at the gene ends were 6 bases for V and 3 bases for J; bases not matched to a gene: 7. The CDR3 has 15 amino acids. Germline-derived CDR1 and CDR2 are MNHNY and SVGAGI (reference sequence). CDR3 protein: CASSHGQGVNQPQHF. DNA for the CDR3: TGTGCCAGCAGCCATGGACAGGGCGTCAATCAGCCCCAGCATTTT.

This rearrangement joins TRBV13 to TRBJ2-7, with TRBD1 identical over 7 bases. The germline V gene has CDR1 PRHDT and CDR2 FYEKMQ (reference sequence). Trimming at V came to 3 bases and at J to 2 bases, leaving 7 bases not matched to a gene. The CDR3 is made up of 15 amino acids. Written as DNA, the CDR3 is TGTGCCAGCAGCTTCACAGGGGTTCATACCTACGAGCAGTACTTC. Its protein is CASSFTGVHTYEQYF.

This clone was counted once. The V and J genes are TRBV7-9 and TRBJ2-5, with TRBD2 identical over 12 bases. CDR1 is SEHNR and CDR2 is FQNEAQ in the germline V gene (reference sequence). After removal of 5 bases from V and 2 bases from J, the junction contained 12 bases not matched to a gene. The CDR3 contains 18 residues. CDR3 bases: TGTGCCAGCAGCACACGACTAGCGGGAGAGAGGGGGCAAGAGACCCAGTACTTC. Its translation is CASSTRLAGERGQETQYF.

The genes are TRBV28 and TRBJ1-2; D unresolved. Trimming removed 2 bases at V and 4 bases at J, with 8 bases between. This CDR3 is 13 amino acids long. Looked up from germline, CDR1 is MDHEN and CDR2 is SYDVKM. CDR3 residues: CASSLNTVYGYTF. For the CDR3, the DNA is TGTGCCAGCAGTTTAAACACCGTCTATGGCTACACCTTC.

The V and J genes are TRBV10-1 and TRBJ2-7; the match to TRBD2 covers 12 bases. V was pared by 9 bases and J by 4 bases, with 10 bases of the junction left unmatched. The germline CDR1 and CDR2 sequences are WNHNN and SYGVQD (reference sequence). This CDR3 has 15 residues. In DNA, the CDR3 is TGCGCCAGGAGGATCGGACTAGCGGGACCATACGAGCAGTACTTC. Its translation is CARRIGLAGPYEQYF.

V is TRBV5-5 and J is TRBJ1-4, with TRBD1 matching over 9 bases. Germline assignment: CDR1 SGHKS and CDR2 YYEKEE (reference sequence). This CDR3 has 16 amino acids. The V and J ends lost 5 bases and 7 bases, in that order; junction bases with no gene match: 12. Here the CDR3 reads CASSTGTGNFGEKLFF. In DNA form, the CDR3 reads TGTGCCAGCAGTACCGGGACAGGGAATTTCGGTGAAAAACTGTTTTTT.

This clone came up once. The V and J genes are TRBV27 and TRBJ1-5; 7 bases map to TRBD1. The V gene end was trimmed by 3 bases and the J gene end by 7 bases; junction bases not matched to a gene: 6. The CDR3 runs to 14 residues. CDR1 MNHEY and CDR2 SMNVEV come from the germline V gene (reference sequence). The CDR3 bases are TGTGCCAGCAGTTTGTTAGGGGGCGAACAGCCCCAGCATTTT. Protein product: CASSLLGGEQPQHF.

In the case of this clone: Additional DNA sequences in this sample encode the identical CDR3. J is TRBJ2-5 and V is TRBV5-1; D is undetermined. The CDR3 is 11 residues long. Trimming pared 2 bases from V and 5 bases from J, leaving 4 bases between. Germline-derived CDR1 and CDR2 are SGHRS and YFSETQ. The CDR3 sequence: CASSLAETQYF. CDR3 nucleotide sequence: TGCGCCAGCAGCTTAGCGGAGACCCAGTACTTC.

The chain carries TRBV10-3 and TRBJ2-7, with D tentatively TRBD2 (6 bases). Germline V gene lookup returns CDR1 ENHRY and CDR2 SYGVKD. The CDR3 has 14 residues. V was cut by 7 bases and J by 3 bases, with 16 bases left in between. For the CDR3, the DNA is TGTGCCATCACACCGGGACTTTCGGGCTACGAGCAGTACTTC. Amino acid sequence: CAITPGLSGYEQYF.

The chain joins TRBV4-3 to TRBJ2-3, with 7 positions matching TRBD2. V shed 0 bases and J 1 base; nucleotides not matched to a gene: 7. The CDR3 is made up of 17 amino acids. In germline, CDR1 is LGHNA, CDR2 YSLEER. CDR3 in DNA: TGCGCCAGCAGCCAAGATGGGCCTAGCGGACGCACAGATACGCAGTATTTT. Its translation: CASSQDGPSGRTDTQYF.

This clone was detected only once. This sequence joins TRBV5-1 and TRBJ1-1; weak D call: TRBD1 (5 bases). Trimming pared 2 bases from V and 6 bases from J, leaving 23 bases between. Germline CDR1 is SGHRS and CDR2 is YFSETQ. The CDR3 is 17 residues long. In DNA, the CDR3 is TGCGCCAGCAGCTTATCAGGGATTGAGGTCGGGTCGTCTGAAGCTTTCTTT. It specifies CASSLSGIEVGSSEAFF.

This clone was picked up a small number of times. The V and J genes are TRBV12-5 and TRBJ2-3; 14 positions match TRBD2. Looked up from germline, CDR1 is LGHNT and CDR2 is FRNRAP. Unmatched junction bases numbered 12, after V lost 4 bases and J lost 3 bases. The CDR3 length is 19 residues. The CDR3 loop is CASGSPSGTSGSGTDTQYF. The CDR3 nucleotides are TGTGCTAGTGGTTCCCCGTCCGGGACTAGCGGGAGCGGAACAGATACGCAGTATTTT.